This passage covers 10 T cell receptor beta chains from one sample sequenced in a study of identical twins. MiXCR was run by TCRdb on the 5' RACE reads, yielding one entry per CDR3 protein. The sample shows approximately 1.8 million distinct CDR3 sequences, around 33% of them seen only once. The sample consisted of cord blood. The source is a newborn girl in good health.

Here the CDR3 reads CASSPHSLRDNTEAFF. As DNA, the CDR3 is TGTGCCAGCAGTCCTCATTCTCTCCGGGACAACACTGAAGCTTTCTTT. The gene calls are TRBV28 and TRBJ1-1, with D tentatively TRBD1 (5 bases). Germline V gene lookup returns CDR1 MDHEN and CDR2 SYDVKM. The CDR3 totals 16 residues. With 5 bases removed from V and 2 bases from J, the gap between germline ends came to 18 bases.

As concerns this clonotype: At one of its ends the junction is not consistent with the germline gene, which may arise from a read error. This rearrangement joins TRBV7-9 to TRBJ2-1; no definite D call. This CDR3 region has 11 residues. The germline gives CDR1 SEHNR, CDR2 FQNEAQ (reference sequence). The CDR3 DNA follows: TGTTCCAGCAGCCCAGTTGTTGAGCAGTTCTTC. This gives the protein CSSSPVVEQFF.

This clonotype came up many times. This chain links TRBV28 with TRBJ2-7; 13 bases agree with TRBD2. The CDR3 consists of 15 residues. Germline V CDR1 and CDR2: MDHEN, SYDVKM. Trimming at V came to 6 bases and at J to 6 bases, leaving 8 bases not matched to a gene. CDR3 residues: CASSSGLAGESEQYF. CDR3 DNA: TGTGCCAGCAGCTCCGGACTAGCGGGAGAGAGCGAGCAGTACTTC.

This clonotype came up many times. V is TRBV24-1 and J is TRBJ2-7; 10 bases map to TRBD1. V dropped 9 bases and J dropped 3; count of bases not matched to a gene: 1. Germline values: CDR1 KGHDR, CDR2 SFDVKD. There are 12 residues in the CDR3. The CDR3 nucleotides read TGTGCCACCTGGACAGGGGGCTACGAGCAGTACTTC. Its translation is CATWTGGYEQYF.

This clonotype was seen a few times. The gene calls are TRBV29-1 and TRBJ1-2, with D hard to call. CDR3 length: 13 residues. Per the germline V gene, CDR1 is SQVTM and CDR2 is ANQGSEA. Trimming took off 4 bases at V and 13 bases at J, with 22 bases between the two ends. The CDR3 DNA reads TGCAGCGTTGGCTTGCCGGCAAAATCTGGAACCACCTTC. Its protein is CSVGLPAKSGTTF.

This clonotype was recorded a few times. This chain connects TRBV25-1 to TRBJ2-1; D remains ambiguous. The germline V gene has CDR1 MGHDK and CDR2 SYGVNS. Trimming took off 1 base at V and 7 bases at J, with 20 bases between the two ends. The CDR3 has 17 amino acids. The CDR3 nucleotides are TGTGCCAGCAGTGAATCCGGTTTTGGGTGGCTTCTAAATGAGCAGTTCTTC. As protein: CASSESGFGWLLNEQFF.

The chain carries TRBV11-3 and TRBJ2-1; D gene unclear. The DNA end is more similar to TRBJ2-7, so the J call may be wrong. Per the germline V gene, CDR1 is SGHNT and CDR2 is YENEEA. The CDR3 has 12 residues. CDR3 region: CASSLFVNEQYF. The CDR3 coding sequence is TGTGCCAGCAGCTTATTCGTGAATGAGCAGTACTTC.

A few counts support this clonotype. The chain combines TRBV5-1 with TRBJ2-3; D call uncertain. The CDR3 loop spans 14 amino acids. CDR1 and CDR2 (germline): SGHRS, YFSETQ. Between the trimmed V and J ends, which lost 0 bases and 2 bases, there was a span of 7 bases. CDR3 in DNA: TGCGCCAGCAGCTTGGAGGAGTACACAGATACGCAGTATTTT. Translating gives CASSLEEYTDTQYF.

This clonotype was recorded a few times. The chain couples TRBV20-1 to TRBJ2-1, with 9 bases that match TRBD2. CDR3 length: 17 residues. The germline gives CDR1 DFQATT, CDR2 SNEGSKA (reference sequence). Unmatched junction bases numbered 15, after V lost 5 bases and J lost 4 bases. The CDR3 reads CSAPIAGDEWGYNEQFF. DNA for the CDR3: TGCAGTGCTCCTATAGCGGGAGATGAATGGGGATACAATGAGCAGTTCTTC.

This clonotype was found a few times. The chain is built from TRBV4-2 and TRBJ2-2; no definite D call. Trimming pared 1 base from V and 9 bases from J, leaving 9 bases between. Germline CDR1 LGHNA, CDR2 YNFKEQ. The CDR3 is 13 amino acids. The CDR3 sequence is CASSQVSRRELFF. CDR3 DNA sequence: TGTGCCAGCAGCCAAGTTAGCAGGAGGGAGCTGTTTTTT.